Here is one TCR beta chain with its context. Its antigen is still unknown. The CDR3 consists of 16 residues. Germline-derived CDR1 and CDR2 are SGHVS and FQNEAQ. J was trimmed by 5 bases and V by 5 bases; bases with no gene match: 11. This sample was included in a study of lymphopenia after photon versus proton radiotherapy. Findings and caveats of the study: In patients who died, overall survival fell as post-nadir TCR diversity dropped more. Proton therapy kept repertoires fairly stable, unlike photons, which gained effector/memory cells. After lymphocyte nadir, photon-treated repertoires showed oligoclonal expansion, especially CD8+ Temra.

Profiling relied on immunoSEQ multiplex PCR, and the TCRdb table lists in-frame clones only, not all of them. This table holds around 13,000 clones, over 75% found once. The chain combines TRBV7-8 with TRBJ2-3; 9 positions match TRBD2. Sequenced material: peripheral blood, taken from a patient treated with photon-based radiotherapy. The TCR sequence derives from a man aged 45 to 65 with gastric cancer. The CDR3 protein is CASSRDTSGSGDTQYF. CDR3 coding DNA: TGTGCCAGCAGCCGGGATACTAGCGGGTCTGGAGATACGCAGTATTTT.